The 19 T cell receptor beta chains reported below all come from one sample, sequenced in a study of T-cell memory formation after mild COVID-19. TCRdb reanalysed the 5' RACE reads using MiXCR and keeps one entry per CDR3 protein. Altogether about 470,000 distinct CDR3 sequences are present, roughly 23% being singletons, with the ten largest covering under 15%. The sample was PBMCs or a T cell subset sorted from them (not recorded which). The receptors stem from an adult woman who had mild COVID-19 (a few samples of this study predate the infection). Cell type and time point are not known.

In its sample, this clonotype was seen a few times. The CDR3 spells CASSFGQGTDTQYF. The CDR3 DNA reads as TGCGCCAGCAGCTTTGGACAGGGGACAGATACGCAGTATTTT. This sequence joins TRBV5-1 and TRBJ2-3, with TRBD1 matching 9 bases. Losses at the gene ends were 2 bases for V and 3 bases for J; bases not matched to a gene: 1. This CDR3 is built from 14 residues. The germline V gene has CDR1 SGHRS and CDR2 YFSETQ.

CDR3 loop: CASSLRTGVADTQYF. CDR3 in DNA: TGTGCCAGCAGCCTAAGGACAGGGGTCGCAGATACGCAGTATTTT. This chain joins TRBV5-4 and TRBJ2-3; 9 bases map to TRBD1. V shed 4 bases and J 4 bases; nucleotides not matched to a gene: 7. Germline V gives CDR1 SGHNT, CDR2 YYREEE (reference sequence). There are 15 residues in the CDR3.

This sequence joins TRBV23-1 and TRBJ2-5; possibly TRBD2 for D (5 bases). TRBV23-1 is placed among ORFs of uncertain function. This CDR3 comprises 12 residues. Deletions cut 9 bases from V and 2 bases from J, with 10 bases between. CDR3 sequence reads: CARGDEQETQYF. The CDR3 DNA follows: TGCGCCAGGGGAGACGAACAAGAGACCCAGTACTTC.

The CDR3 DNA sequence: TGCGCCAGCAGCCAAGATCGACTAGCAGAGCAGTTCTTC. It encodes CASSQDRLAEQFF. This chain connects TRBV4-3 to TRBJ2-1; TRBD2 agrees at 7 bases. Per the germline V gene, CDR1 is LGHNA and CDR2 is YSLEER. The CDR3 covers 13 residues. Germline trimming cut 0 bases from V and 10 bases from J; bases unmatched to any gene: 3.

The rearrangement links TRBV9 to TRBJ1-3; D gene ambiguous. V lost 3 bases to trimming and J lost 7 bases, with 17 bases between them. Germline V gene lookup returns CDR1 SGDLS and CDR2 YYNGEE. The CDR3 has 15 residues. For the CDR3, the DNA is TGTGCCAGCAGCGCCCTTGGAGGAGGCAGGAACACCATATATTTT. Translated: CASSALGGGRNTIYF. Together with reference TRBV9 and TRBJ1-3, the CDR3 gives the full variable domain: DSGVTQTPKHLITATGQRVTLRCSPRSGDLSVYWYQQSLDQGLQFLIQYYNGEERAKGNILERFSAQQFPDLHSELNLSSLELGDSALYFCASSALGGGRNTIYFGEGSWLTVV.

This clonotype has only a few counts. This sequence joins TRBV20-1 and TRBJ2-7; D is possibly TRBD1 (5 bases). The germline V and J ends were trimmed by 0 bases and 3 bases, with 9 bases remaining between them. CDR3 length: 13 residues. Germline-derived CDR1 and CDR2 are DFQATT and SNEGSKA (reference sequence). CDR3 in amino acids: CSARDQGNYEQYF. The CDR3 DNA sequence: TGCAGTGCTAGAGATCAGGGTAACTACGAGCAGTACTTC.

The V and J genes are TRBV2 and TRBJ1-5; D gene uncertain. With 7 bases removed from V and 6 bases from J, the gap between germline ends came to 13 bases. The CDR3 loop spans 13 amino acids. In germline, CDR1 is SNHLY, CDR2 FYNNEI. DNA for the CDR3: TGTGCCAGCATAGGGTACTCAGGTCAGCCCCAGCATTTT. Translated, it gives CASIGYSGQPQHF.

This clonotype was counted between two and nine times. The V gene is TRBV25-1, the J gene TRBJ1-2; no firm D call. The CDR3 consists of 12 residues. The V and J ends lost 2 bases and 8 bases respectively, with 9 bases between them. Germline values: CDR1 MGHDK, CDR2 SYGVNS. CDR3 bases: TGTGCCAGCAGTGAAGGGCCTAGGGGCTACACCTTC. It specifies CASSEGPRGYTF.

The chain couples TRBV24-1 to TRBJ2-3; TRBD2 matches at 13 bases. This CDR3 contains 17 residues. Germline V gene lookup returns CDR1 KGHDR and CDR2 SFDVKD. Trimming at V came to 4 bases and at J to 2 bases, leaving 5 bases not matched to a gene. The CDR3 region is CATSDHGLAGDTDTQYF. CDR3 nucleotides: TGTGCCACCAGTGACCACGGACTAGCGGGGGACACAGATACGCAGTATTTT.

This clonotype was recorded a few times. The chain uses TRBV7-2 and TRBJ1-2; possibly TRBD1 for D (6 bases). The V and J ends lost 1 base and 6 bases respectively, with 12 bases between them. Per the germline V gene, CDR1 is SGHTA and CDR2 is FQGNSA. The CDR3 runs 14 residues. CDR3 amino acids: CASSLGPGADGYTF. The CDR3 DNA sequence: TGTGCCAGCAGCTTAGGGCCGGGGGCGGATGGCTACACCTTC.

The table lists this clonotype with a few counts. J is TRBJ1-1 and V is TRBV5-1; D is undetermined. The CDR3 is 13 residues long. CDR1 SGHRS and CDR2 YFSETQ come from the germline V gene. V lost 5 bases, J lost 2 bases, and 10 bases lay in between. The CDR3 DNA reads as TGCGCCAGCAGTAGCACAGACAACACTGAAGCTTTCTTT. This sequence encodes CASSSTDNTEAFF.

The sample holds many counts of this clonotype. The junction differs from germline at one of its ends, possibly a read error. The chain carries TRBV7-3 and TRBJ2-1; 7 bases align to TRBD2. There are 16 residues in the CDR3. Germline V gene data show CDR1 as SGHTA and CDR2 as FQGTGA. The CDR3 coding sequence is TGTGCCAGCAGCGTAACACCCGGACTAGGGCACAATGAGCAGTTCTTC. This translates into CASSVTPGLGHNEQFF. Full variable domain (rest looked up from reference TRBV7-3 and TRBJ2-1): GAGVSQTPSNKVTEKGKYVELRCDPISGHTALYWYRQSLGQGPEFLIYFQGTGAADDSGLPNDRFFAVRPEGSVSTLKIQRTERGDSAVYLCASSVTPGLGHNEQFFGPGTRLTVL.

This clonotype was seen at least ten times. This sequence joins TRBV7-3 and TRBJ2-1; 7 bases line up with TRBD2. The CDR3 has 13 residues. Germline CDR1 SGHTA, CDR2 FQGTGA. The V gene end was trimmed by 4 bases and the J gene end by 6 bases; junction bases not matched to a gene: 3. The CDR3 bases are TGTGCCAGCAGCTCAAGACTAGCCAATGAGCAGTTCTTC. Protein: CASSSRLANEQFF.

This sequence joins TRBV12-3 or TRBV12-4 and TRBJ2-4; D gene ambiguous. V shed 8 bases and J shed 9 bases, with 11 bases lying between them. This CDR3 region has 11 residues. The CDR3 DNA is TGTGCCAGCGCTACGTCGAGCATTCAGTACTTC. It codes for CASATSSIQYF.

This clonotype was counted between two and nine times. J is TRBJ2-7 and V is TRBV11-2; D gene ambiguous. The CDR3 loop spans 14 amino acids. V lost 0 bases to trimming and J lost 3 bases, with 9 bases between them. CDR1 is SGHAT and CDR2 is FQNNGV in the germline V gene. CDR3 in DNA: TGTGCCAGCAGCTTAGAACGGCAGATCTACGAGCAGTACTTC. It specifies CASSLERQIYEQYF.

The gene calls are TRBV9 and TRBJ2-3; no clear D gene. V lost 0 bases and J lost 4, with 3 bases in between. CDR3 length: 12 residues. Germline loops: CDR1 SGDLS, CDR2 YYNGEE. The CDR3 DNA reads TGTGCCAGCAGCGTAGAACCAGATACGCAGTATTTT. The encoded protein is CASSVEPDTQYF.

This clonotype was detected a few times. J is TRBJ2-7 and V is TRBV4-3, with D maybe TRBD1 (6 bases). Per germline, CDR1 LGHNA and CDR2 YSLEER. This CDR3 region has 14 residues. V gave up 1 base and J gave up 3 bases, with 10 bases separating them. In DNA, the CDR3 is TGCGCCAGCAGCCAAGGTACAGGGTTCTACGAGCAGTACTTC. Translating gives CASSQGTGFYEQYF.

V gene TRBV18 combines with J gene TRBJ1-2, with D unresolved. V lost 2 bases and J 4 bases, leaving 8 bases between the germline ends. The CDR3 is made up of 13 amino acids. Germline assignment: CDR1 KGHSH and CDR2 LQKENI. The CDR3 nucleotides read TGTGCCAGCTCACCAGAACAAGTCTATGGCTACACCTTC. Translating gives CASSPEQVYGYTF.

J is TRBJ2-1 and V is TRBV20-1, with a possible D match to TRBD2 (7 bases). Trimming shortened V by 3 bases and J by 5 bases, and 17 bases separated the two germline ends. The germline gives CDR1 DFQATT, CDR2 SNEGSKA (reference sequence). This CDR3 has 15 residues. The CDR3 DNA follows: TGCAGTGCTAGTGATAAAGGGGGGGGCCACAATGAGCAGTTCTTC. Residues: CSASDKGGGHNEQFF.